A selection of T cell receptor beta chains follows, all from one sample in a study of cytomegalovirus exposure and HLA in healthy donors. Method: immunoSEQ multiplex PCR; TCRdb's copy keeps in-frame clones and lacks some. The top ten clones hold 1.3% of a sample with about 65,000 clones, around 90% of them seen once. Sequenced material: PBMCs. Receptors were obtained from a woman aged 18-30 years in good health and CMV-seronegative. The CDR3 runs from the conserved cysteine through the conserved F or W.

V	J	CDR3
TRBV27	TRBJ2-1	CASSPLAGSSYNEQFF
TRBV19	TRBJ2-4	CASSKVGHPAAKNIQYF
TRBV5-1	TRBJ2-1	CASSWVRVDRGYNEQFF
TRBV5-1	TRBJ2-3	CASSLGVGQATDTQYF
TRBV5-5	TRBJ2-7	CASSPSGQGISEQYF
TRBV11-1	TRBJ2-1	CASSPALVGEQFF
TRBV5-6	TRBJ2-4	CASSPESKNIQYF
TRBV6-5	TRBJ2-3	CASSYVRAGATDTQYF
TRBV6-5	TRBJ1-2	CASSYGSMEGYGYTF
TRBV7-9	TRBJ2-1	CASSLGPGEQFF
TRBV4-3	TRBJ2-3	CASSQGDAGSQYF
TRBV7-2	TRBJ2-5	CASSRRVETQYF
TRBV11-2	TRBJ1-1	CASSLGSGQRLNTEAFF
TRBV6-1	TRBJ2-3	CASILDRGFTDTQYF
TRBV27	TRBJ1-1	CASSYVTGYTEAFF
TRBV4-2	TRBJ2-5	CASSQGGWRGLETQYF
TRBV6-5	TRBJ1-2	CASSYGGEGRYTF
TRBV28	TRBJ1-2	CASRLTGRKYGYTF
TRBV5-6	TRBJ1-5	CASSLGQSNQPQHF
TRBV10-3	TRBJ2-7	CAISGSGEDNILNEQYF
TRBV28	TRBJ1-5	CASSSVGQGMSNQPQHF
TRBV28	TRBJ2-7	CASSSQSRRAYEQYF
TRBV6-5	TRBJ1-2	CASSSSDRRYGYTF
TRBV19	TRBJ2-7	CASSAGQGYEQYF
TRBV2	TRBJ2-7	CASREPGLANYEQYF
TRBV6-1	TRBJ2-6	CASSQMSSGANVLTF
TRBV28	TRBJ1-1	CASSLGGRRGWTEAFF
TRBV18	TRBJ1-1	CASSPSLGGTEAFF
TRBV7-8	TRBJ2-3	CASSPWGGRTDTQYF
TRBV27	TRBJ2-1	CASSLSLAGGPYNEQFF
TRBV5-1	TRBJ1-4	CASSLAGTGEKLFF
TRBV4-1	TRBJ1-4	CASSDGSSEKLFF
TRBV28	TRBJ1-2	CASSLQGSDYGYTF
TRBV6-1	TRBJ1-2	CASSGPGKGNYGYTF
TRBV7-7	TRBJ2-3	CASSSSGAGTQYF
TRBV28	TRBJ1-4	CASRSTRGARGPTNEKLFF
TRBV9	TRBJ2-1	CASSVSGGGASNEQFF
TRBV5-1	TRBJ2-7	CASRAGTGGSEQYF
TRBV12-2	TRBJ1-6	CASRLELLGRVGTPLHF
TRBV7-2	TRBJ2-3	CASSQADTQYF
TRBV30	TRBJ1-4	CAWSYMGAGKLFF
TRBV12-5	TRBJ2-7	CASGPRPTPTVQGAYEQYF
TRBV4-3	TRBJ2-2	CASSQDLARNANTGELFF
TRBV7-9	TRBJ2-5	CASSLDRGRETQYF
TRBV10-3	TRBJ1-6	CAISKLGTGDSPLHF
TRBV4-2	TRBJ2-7	CASSQGLAGAEEQYF
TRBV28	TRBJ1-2	CASSLTGGLYGYTF
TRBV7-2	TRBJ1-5	CASSSGTLNQPQHF
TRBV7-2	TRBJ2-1	CASSRGLAEHNEQFF
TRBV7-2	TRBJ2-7	CASSSGRTGGASYEQYF
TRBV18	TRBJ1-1	CASSPPSGTEAFF
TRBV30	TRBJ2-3	CAWTQDTQYF
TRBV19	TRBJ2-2	CASSMGSSGGLTGELFF
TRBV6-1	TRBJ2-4	CASSEAGTGDRAKNIQYF
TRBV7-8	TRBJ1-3	CASRPQSSGNTIYF
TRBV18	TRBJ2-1	CASSSRITQSYNEQFF
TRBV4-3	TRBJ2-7	CASSQDRTGTAEQYF
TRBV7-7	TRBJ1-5	CASSRDRYQPQHF
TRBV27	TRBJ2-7	CASSLSGPGTGTYEQYF
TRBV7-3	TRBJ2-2	CASSYGTSLTGELFF